Listed below are T cell receptor beta chains from one sample, sequenced in a study of cytomegalovirus exposure and HLA in healthy donors. The method was immunoSEQ multiplex PCR; TCRdb's version includes in-frame clones alone and lacks a portion of them. The data show 55,000 to 70,000 clones, about 89% seen once. Material for sequencing was PBMCs. The receptor set was obtained from a man between 18 and 29 years old in good health and CMV-seronegative. Each CDR3 is given with its conserved first and last residue. Fields, in order: D gene, V gene, J gene, clone size, CDR3 DNA, CDR3 protein. D genes are given only for firm matches. The size field is filled for only some rows; it gives once, few, many or a size class.

d_call: NA; v_call: TRBV7-2; j_call: TRBJ1-3; clone_size: NA; cdr3_nt: TGTGCCAGCAGCTTACTGCCGGCTGGAAACACCATATATTTT; cdr3_aa: CASSLLPAGNTIYF
d_call: NA; v_call: TRBV29-1; j_call: TRBJ2-1; clone_size: NA; cdr3_nt: TGCAGCGTGGGTAAATCCGGGACTTTTGAGCAGTTCTTC; cdr3_aa: CSVGKSGTFEQFF
d_call: TRBD1; v_call: TRBV9; j_call: TRBJ2-5; clone_size: NA; cdr3_nt: TGTGCCAGCAGCGCATCCCAGGGGGCGGAGAAAGAGACCCAGTACTTC; cdr3_aa: CASSASQGAEKETQYF
d_call: TRBD2; v_call: TRBV7-3; j_call: TRBJ2-1; clone_size: NA; cdr3_nt: TGTGCCAGCAGCTGGACTAGCGGAGGGACCTACAATGAGCAGTTCTTC; cdr3_aa: CASSWTSGGTYNEQFF
d_call: TRBD2; v_call: TRBV19; j_call: TRBJ2-1; clone_size: NA; cdr3_nt: TGTGCCCGAGCGGGGAGGCGGTCCAATGAGCAGTTCTTC; cdr3_aa: CARAGRRSNEQFF
d_call: TRBD1; v_call: TRBV5-4; j_call: TRBJ2-7; clone_size: NA; cdr3_nt: TGTGCCAGCAGCTTCGGGACAGGGGTAGGTCCCTCCTACGAGCAGTACTTC; cdr3_aa: CASSFGTGVGPSYEQYF
d_call: TRBD1; v_call: TRBV9; j_call: TRBJ1-2; clone_size: NA; cdr3_nt: TGTGCCAGCAGCGTAGCCGGACAGGCTCTTACAAGTGGCTACACCTTC; cdr3_aa: CASSVAGQALTSGYTF
d_call: NA; v_call: TRBV4-3; j_call: TRBJ2-3; clone_size: NA; cdr3_nt: TGCGCCAGCAGCCAAGAGTACGGGGGAGGCACAGATACGCAGTATTTT; cdr3_aa: CASSQEYGGGTDTQYF
d_call: NA; v_call: TRBV6-5; j_call: TRBJ1-2; clone_size: once; cdr3_nt: TGTGCCAGCAGGCCCCGGGGGGCGGGCTATGGCTACACCTTC; cdr3_aa: CASRPRGAGYGYTF
d_call: TRBD1; v_call: TRBV30; j_call: TRBJ2-1; clone_size: NA; cdr3_nt: TGTGCCTGGAGACCAGGGGGAAGCACCGTTGAGCAGTTCTTC; cdr3_aa: CAWRPGGSTVEQFF
d_call: TRBD2; v_call: TRBV7-7; j_call: TRBJ2-2; clone_size: NA; cdr3_nt: TGTGCTAGCAGCATGAGCGGGAGCGCCGGGGAGCTGTTTTTT; cdr3_aa: CASSMSGSAGELFF
d_call: TRBD1; v_call: TRBV9; j_call: TRBJ1-3; clone_size: NA; cdr3_nt: TGTGCCAGCAGCGTAGCATTTGGCAGGGGGCAAGGAAACACCATATATTTT; cdr3_aa: CASSVAFGRGQGNTIYF
d_call: TRBD2; v_call: TRBV27; j_call: TRBJ2-1; clone_size: NA; cdr3_nt: TGTGCCAGCAGTTTGCCTAGCGGGAGAATATCTGGTGAGCAGTTCTTC; cdr3_aa: CASSLPSGRISGEQFF
d_call: TRBD2; v_call: TRBV6-5; j_call: TRBJ2-7; clone_size: NA; cdr3_nt: TGTGCCAGCGGCCAACTAGCGGGAGAGACGGGCGAGCAGTACTTC; cdr3_aa: CASGQLAGETGEQYF
d_call: TRBD2; v_call: TRBV7-2; j_call: TRBJ2-7; clone_size: once; cdr3_nt: TGTGCCAGCGTGGATTCTAGACTAGCGGGAGTTGGTGAGCAGTACTTC; cdr3_aa: CASVDSRLAGVGEQYF
d_call: TRBD2; v_call: TRBV25-1; j_call: TRBJ2-7; clone_size: NA; cdr3_nt: TGTGCCAGCAGTGACGGGGGGGGTTCCTACGAGCAGTACTTC; cdr3_aa: CASSDGGGSYEQYF
d_call: NA; v_call: TRBV30; j_call: TRBJ1-4; clone_size: NA; cdr3_nt: TGTGCCTGGAGCCCTGGAAGCTGGGGCACTAATGAAAAACTGTTTTTT; cdr3_aa: CAWSPGSWGTNEKLFF
d_call: NA; v_call: TRBV11-2; j_call: TRBJ2-1; clone_size: NA; cdr3_nt: TGTGCCAGCAGCTTAGGCCCGGGAGCGGCGGTAGATGAGCAGTTCTTC; cdr3_aa: CASSLGPGAAVDEQFF
d_call: NA; v_call: TRBV7-2; j_call: TRBJ1-2; clone_size: NA; cdr3_nt: TGTGCCAGCAGCTTAGTTGGGAGATCTGAGGGCTACACCTTC; cdr3_aa: CASSLVGRSEGYTF
d_call: NA; v_call: TRBV19; j_call: TRBJ1-2; clone_size: NA; cdr3_nt: TGTGCCAGTAGGTCAGGGGAAACCTATGGCTACACCTTC; cdr3_aa: CASRSGETYGYTF
d_call: TRBD1; v_call: TRBV19; j_call: TRBJ2-1; clone_size: NA; cdr3_nt: TGTGCCAGTAGAGCAGGGGGCGGCTCCTACAATGAGCAGTTCTTC; cdr3_aa: CASRAGGGSYNEQFF
d_call: TRBD2; v_call: TRBV4-3; j_call: TRBJ2-6; clone_size: NA; cdr3_nt: TGCGCCAGCAGCCAGGGAGGGACTAGCGCATTCTCTGGGGCCAACGTCCTGACTTTC; cdr3_aa: CASSQGGTSAFSGANVLTF
d_call: NA; v_call: TRBV5-4; j_call: TRBJ2-1; clone_size: NA; cdr3_nt: TGTGCCAGCAGCTCCGACTTGAGCTCCTACAATGAGCAGTTCTTC; cdr3_aa: CASSSDLSSYNEQFF
d_call: TRBD2; v_call: TRBV7-9; j_call: TRBJ2-3; clone_size: NA; cdr3_nt: TGTGCCAGCAGCTTACCCCTAGCGGCTAGCACAGATACGCAGTATTTT; cdr3_aa: CASSLPLAASTDTQYF
d_call: NA; v_call: TRBV11-2; j_call: TRBJ2-4; clone_size: once; cdr3_nt: TGTGCCAGCACCGCGTATGGGGGCGGCGAGAACATTCAGTACTTC; cdr3_aa: CASTAYGGGENIQYF
d_call: NA; v_call: TRBV6-1; j_call: TRBJ1-2; clone_size: NA; cdr3_nt: TGTGCCAGCAGTCCACAGACGCTGCCCTATGGCTACACCTTC; cdr3_aa: CASSPQTLPYGYTF
d_call: NA; v_call: TRBV5-1; j_call: TRBJ2-4; clone_size: NA; cdr3_nt: TGCGCCAGCAGCTCCGTGGGGGGACTTAAAAACATTCAGTACTTC; cdr3_aa: CASSSVGGLKNIQYF
d_call: NA; v_call: TRBV6-1; j_call: TRBJ2-1; clone_size: NA; cdr3_nt: TGTGCCAGCAGTGAAACCCGGAATGAGCAGTTCTTC; cdr3_aa: CASSETRNEQFF
d_call: NA; v_call: TRBV6-1; j_call: TRBJ2-7; clone_size: NA; cdr3_nt: TGTGCCACCCGTCCCATAGGACAGACCTACGAGCAGTACTTC; cdr3_aa: CATRPIGQTYEQYF
d_call: NA; v_call: TRBV10-3; j_call: TRBJ2-3; clone_size: NA; cdr3_nt: TGTGCCATCACGGGATCTAGCACAGATACGCAGTATTTT; cdr3_aa: CAITGSSTDTQYF
d_call: TRBD1; v_call: TRBV5-5; j_call: TRBJ1-4; clone_size: NA; cdr3_nt: TGTGCCAGCAGCTTGGACCCAGGGGGCAATGAAAAACTGTTTTTT; cdr3_aa: CASSLDPGGNEKLFF
d_call: TRBD2; v_call: TRBV7-2; j_call: TRBJ2-7; clone_size: once; cdr3_nt: TGTGTCAGCAGATTGGCGGGAGGGTCCTACGAGCAGTACTTC; cdr3_aa: CVSRLAGGSYEQYF
d_call: NA; v_call: TRBV15; j_call: TRBJ1-2; clone_size: NA; cdr3_nt: TGTGCCACCAGCAGAGATAAGGGGAGGTACTATGGCTACACCTTC; cdr3_aa: CATSRDKGRYYGYTF
d_call: TRBD1; v_call: TRBV28; j_call: TRBJ2-7; clone_size: once; cdr3_nt: TGTGCCAGCAGGGCGGACAGGGCCTACGAGCAGTACTTC; cdr3_aa: CASRADRAYEQYF
d_call: NA; v_call: TRBV5-4; j_call: TRBJ1-4; clone_size: NA; cdr3_nt: TGTGCCAGCAGCCTGGACTGGGACTCGCGGGAAAAACTGTTTTTT; cdr3_aa: CASSLDWDSREKLFF
d_call: NA; v_call: TRBV28; j_call: TRBJ2-2; clone_size: NA; cdr3_nt: TGTGCCAGCAGTTTATCCCGGACAGTTTCCGTCGGGGAGCTGTTTTTT; cdr3_aa: CASSLSRTVSVGELFF
d_call: TRBD1; v_call: TRBV27; j_call: TRBJ1-3; clone_size: medium-sized; cdr3_nt: TGTGCCAGCAGTCCACTGCACTCTTTGACAGGGGTAAACACCATATATTTT; cdr3_aa: CASSPLHSLTGVNTIYF
d_call: NA; v_call: TRBV6-5; j_call: TRBJ2-3; clone_size: NA; cdr3_nt: TGTGCCAGCAGGTGGAGCGGAACTAGCACAGATACGCAGTATTTT; cdr3_aa: CASRWSGTSTDTQYF
d_call: TRBD1; v_call: TRBV9; j_call: TRBJ2-7; clone_size: NA; cdr3_nt: TGTGCCAGCAGCGCGGACAGGGGACACGAGCAGTACTTC; cdr3_aa: CASSADRGHEQYF
d_call: NA; v_call: TRBV28; j_call: TRBJ2-1; clone_size: once; cdr3_nt: TGTGCCAGCATCTCGGTGTCCCATGAGCAGTTCTTC; cdr3_aa: CASISVSHEQFF
d_call: TRBD2; v_call: TRBV15; j_call: TRBJ2-1; clone_size: NA; cdr3_nt: TGTGCCACCAGCAGAGGGGAGGGCGAGGGCCGGAACAATGAGCAGTTCTTC; cdr3_aa: CATSRGEGEGRNNEQFF
d_call: TRBD2; v_call: TRBV11-1; j_call: TRBJ2-5; clone_size: NA; cdr3_nt: TGTGCCAGCAGCTTCGAGACTAGCGAACAAGAGACCCAGTACTTC; cdr3_aa: CASSFETSEQETQYF